This T cell receptor beta chain is from a study of T cell responses to AZD1222 COVID-19 vaccine. Clones were read by immunoSEQ multiplex PCR, and TCRdb kept only the in-frame ones, dropping some. The top ten clones hold about 1.6% of a sample with 80,000 or so clones, nearly 90% of them seen once. The CDR3 length is 11 residues. Between the trimmed V and J ends, which lost 6 bases and 8 bases, there was a span of 8 bases. The V call is TRBV5-3, the J call TRBJ2-2; D uncertain. TRBV5-3 is labeled an ORF, and its function is uncertain. Sequenced material: peripheral blood, taken on day 0 of AZD1222 vaccination. The origin of this receptor is an adult in good health. CDR3 in amino acids: CARKRVGELFF. The CDR3 bases are TGTGCCAGAAAAAGAGTAGGGGAGCTGTTTTTT.